This T cell receptor beta chain was sequenced for a study of T cells expressing NK-cell markers. Study-wide background: The authors sequenced eight donors, of whom seven were HCMV-seropositive and one was seronegative.

For this clonotype: As yet, its antigen is unknown.

Study-wide points: As a fraction of CD8+ T cells, dominant NKG2C+ clonotypes reached about 1.0-7.5% in about six donors.

As the method of synthesis, 5'RACE template switching with UMIs yielded TCR beta cDNA. One entry per CDR3 protein, without DNA, is what TCRdb gives after re-calling the 5' RACE reads. This table lists roughly 390,000 distinct CDR3 sequences. Germline V CDR1 and CDR2: LNHDA, SQIVND (reference sequence). This CDR3 is 15 amino acids long. The receptor's source is a man between 18 and 69 years old in good health. The specimen sequenced was blood T cells: a sorted CD56 or NKG2C T cell subset, CD4+ or CD8+ T cells, or bulk PBMC T cells (not recorded which). The genes are TRBV19 and TRBJ2-2; as DNA is missing, the TRBD1 call by TCRdb cannot be tested. The CDR3 reads CASSARTANTGELFF.